These T cell receptor beta chains were read from a single sample in a study of T cells in Graves' hyperthyroidism and ophthalmopathy. A single record per CDR3 protein comes from TCRdb applying MiXCR to the multiplex PCR reads. The repertoire consists of a few hundred thousand distinct CDR3 sequences, with 40% to 55% occurring once and the leading ten covering around 7.7%. Sequencing was carried out using peripheral blood or thyroid tissue (not recorded which). All receptors derive from a woman aged 18-29 years with Graves' hyperthyroidism. CDR3s include the opening cysteine and the closing phenylalanine or tryptophan. D genes are given only for firm matches. Not all rows give a size; the values are once, few, many and, for expanded clones, a class.

clone_size: -
j_call: TRBJ1-1
d_call: -
v_call: TRBV11-3
cdr3_nt: TGTGCCAGGGGAGGGGCGAACACTGAAGCTTTCTTT
cdr3_aa: CARGGANTEAFF

clone_size: many
j_call: TRBJ1-1
d_call: -
v_call: TRBV5-1
cdr3_nt: TGCGCCAGCAGCTTGGCGGTTGATGGCACTGAAGCTTTCTTT
cdr3_aa: CASSLAVDGTEAFF

clone_size: -
j_call: TRBJ1-2
d_call: -
v_call: TRBV7-2
cdr3_nt: TGTGCCAGCAGCTTATTAACTCGAGACTCTCTTTTC
cdr3_aa: CASSLLTRDSLF

clone_size: -
j_call: TRBJ2-7
d_call: TRBD1
v_call: TRBV5-1
cdr3_nt: TGCGCCAGCACCCAAGACCCGACAGGGAGCTCCTACGAGCAGTACTTC
cdr3_aa: CASTQDPTGSSYEQYF

clone_size: many
j_call: TRBJ2-7
d_call: TRBD1
v_call: TRBV20-1
cdr3_nt: TGCAGTGCTATTGGGACAGGGGAAGGGTACGAGCAGTACTTC
cdr3_aa: CSAIGTGEGYEQYF

clone_size: -
j_call: TRBJ2-1
d_call: -
v_call: TRBV13
cdr3_nt: TGTGCCAGCAGCTTAGGAGGGAGTCCCTACAATGAGCAGTTCTTC
cdr3_aa: CASSLGGSPYNEQFF

clone_size: -
j_call: TRBJ2-7
d_call: -
v_call: TRBV20-1
cdr3_nt: TGCAGTGCCACTACCAGGGGAGTCAGTTCCTACAATGAGCAGTACTTC
cdr3_aa: CSATTRGVSSYNEQYF

clone_size: -
j_call: TRBJ1-2
d_call: TRBD1
v_call: TRBV20-1
cdr3_nt: TGCAGTGCAAAATACGGGACAGGGGGCTATGGCTACACCTTC
cdr3_aa: CSAKYGTGGYGYTF

clone_size: -
j_call: TRBJ1-1
d_call: -
v_call: TRBV29-1
cdr3_nt: TGCAGCGTTAGGGCAGAGCACATGAACACTGAAGCTTTCTTT
cdr3_aa: CSVRAEHMNTEAFF

clone_size: -
j_call: TRBJ1-5
d_call: -
v_call: TRBV12-3/TRBV12-4
cdr3_nt: TGTGCCAGCAGTTCAGCGGGGGCAGCGCCCCAGCATTTT
cdr3_aa: CASSSAGAAPQHF

clone_size: many
j_call: TRBJ1-2
d_call: -
v_call: TRBV5-8
cdr3_nt: TGTGCCAGCAGCTTGTTGCCTGTGGGAGGCTACACCTTC
cdr3_aa: CASSLLPVGGYTF

clone_size: -
j_call: TRBJ2-1
d_call: TRBD2
v_call: TRBV7-8
cdr3_nt: TGTGTCAGCAGCTTAGCGCCTCAGCGGGAGTGGAGTGAGCAGTTCTTC
cdr3_aa: CVSSLAPQREWSEQFF

clone_size: -
j_call: TRBJ2-1
d_call: TRBD2
v_call: TRBV20-1
cdr3_nt: TGCAGTGCTAGAGGGGGACTAGCGGGAGTCAATGAGCAGTTCTTC
cdr3_aa: CSARGGLAGVNEQFF

clone_size: -
j_call: TRBJ2-5
d_call: TRBD1
v_call: TRBV7-2
cdr3_nt: TGTGCCAGCAGCTTAGCTTACCCGGGACAGGGGATCGGGGAGACCCAGTACTTC
cdr3_aa: CASSLAYPGQGIGETQYF

clone_size: many
j_call: TRBJ2-7
d_call: -
v_call: TRBV29-1
cdr3_nt: TGCAGCGTTGTGGAGGTGGGATGGACCTACGAGCAGTACTTC
cdr3_aa: CSVVEVGWTYEQYF

clone_size: -
j_call: TRBJ2-5
d_call: -
v_call: TRBV7-9
cdr3_nt: TGTGCCAGCCTATCCGCCGGGGCAGGGGATGGACATTCGTACCAAGAGACCCAGTACTTC
cdr3_aa: CASLSAGAGDGHSYQETQYF

clone_size: many
j_call: TRBJ1-4
d_call: -
v_call: TRBV12-3/TRBV12-4
cdr3_nt: TGTGCCAGCAGCGATATGGCCCCAGGGACTAATGAAAAACTGTTTTTT
cdr3_aa: CASSDMAPGTNEKLFF

clone_size: -
j_call: TRBJ2-1
d_call: TRBD1
v_call: TRBV7-9
cdr3_nt: TGTGCCAGCAGCTCAAAGGGACAGGGATTCGACAATGAGCAGTTCTTC
cdr3_aa: CASSSKGQGFDNEQFF

clone_size: few
j_call: TRBJ2-2
d_call: TRBD1
v_call: TRBV7-9
cdr3_nt: TGTGCCAGCAGCTTCGACAGGGAAGCTATCGGGGAGCTGTTTTTT
cdr3_aa: CASSFDREAIGELFF

clone_size: many
j_call: TRBJ2-7
d_call: TRBD2
v_call: TRBV6-5
cdr3_nt: TGTGCCAGCACCCCCGGCGGGGGAGTCGGGGACGAGCAGTACTTC
cdr3_aa: CASTPGGGVGDEQYF

clone_size: -
j_call: TRBJ1-1
d_call: TRBD1
v_call: TRBV10-3
cdr3_nt: TGTGCCATCAGGGCAGGGGGCGTCACTGAAGCTTTCTTT
cdr3_aa: CAIRAGGVTEAFF

clone_size: -
j_call: TRBJ1-2
d_call: TRBD1
v_call: TRBV29-1
cdr3_nt: TGCAGCGTTGGGGGACAGTCTTATGGCTACACCTTC
cdr3_aa: CSVGGQSYGYTF

clone_size: -
j_call: TRBJ1-5
d_call: -
v_call: TRBV10-3
cdr3_nt: TGTGCCATCAGTGACCCAAGGGGTAGGGATCAGCCCCAGCATTTT
cdr3_aa: CAISDPRGRDQPQHF

clone_size: -
j_call: TRBJ2-2
d_call: -
v_call: TRBV13
cdr3_nt: TGTGCCAGCAGCCTAGGGGTTTCCGGGGAGCTGTTTTTT
cdr3_aa: CASSLGVSGELFF

clone_size: -
j_call: TRBJ2-5
d_call: TRBD2
v_call: TRBV20-1
cdr3_nt: TGCAGCGCGGGAGGGAGCGAGACCCAGTACTTC
cdr3_aa: CSAGGSETQYF

clone_size: few
j_call: TRBJ1-5
d_call: TRBD1
v_call: TRBV3-1
cdr3_nt: TGTGCCAGCAGCCAAGGATTGGGACAGCGAAATCAGCCCCAGCATTTT
cdr3_aa: CASSQGLGQRNQPQHF